This T cell receptor beta chain comes out of a study of OX40 agonist ivuxolimab in advanced cancers. Assay: immunoSEQ multiplex PCR; the TCRdb copy retains only in-frame clones and omits some. The data hold some 25,000 clones, with more than 80% observed a single time. General study findings and limits: Expanded clones were, on average, more numerous in CD8+ T cells than in CD4+.

To note about this clone: The antigen is not known.

Trimming pared 3 bases from V and 6 bases from J, leaving 15 bases between. The germline V gene encodes CDR1 MGHRA and CDR2 YSYEKL. This CDR3 contains 15 residues. This sequence originates from an adult with an advanced solid tumor such as melanoma, head and neck, liver or kidney cancer. This chain links TRBV4-1 with TRBJ2-1; possibly TRBD1 or TRBD2 for D (5 bases each). The input for sequencing was CD4+ or CD8+ T cells sorted from blood, taken in a trial of the OX40 agonist ivuxolimab. DNA of the CDR3: TGCGCCAGCAGCCAGGGGCCCCGGGGCTCCAATGAGCAGTTCTTC. Its translation is CASSQGPRGSNEQFF.